This T cell receptor beta chain comes out of a study of blood T cell repertoires in COVID-19. Study-level background: T cells, B-cell-depleted T cells, or PBMCs supplied cDNA or gDNA.

The CDR3 length is 16 residues. Germline V lookup: CDR1 SQVTM, CDR2 ANQGSEA. V lost 3 bases and J 6 bases, leaving 23 bases between the germline ends. In the original workflow: Reference gene primer amplification gave estimated nucleated cell counts. Sequencing was performed with immunoSEQ multiplex PCR; in TCRdb, only in-frame clones are kept and a portion is missing. V and J calls and clone size are as listed in that table; D and trimming were resolved from the DNA. Of roughly 670,000 clones in the sample, about 87% were seen once. This sequence was found in a woman aged 18-29 years with acute or convalescent COVID-19. V usage is TRBV29-1 and J usage is TRBJ1-2; D perhaps matches TRBD1 (5 bases). Sequences were obtained from peripheral blood. This CDR3 is CSVELSAGYSGDGYTF. CDR3 nucleotide sequence: TGCAGCGTTGAGCTCTCGGCAGGGTATAGTGGAGATGGCTACACCTTC.